Shown below are 28 T cell receptor beta chains from a single sample sequenced in a study of identical twins. MiXCR was run by TCRdb on the 5' RACE reads, yielding one entry per CDR3 protein. The sample holds around 680,000 distinct CDR3 sequences, 8.6% seen once. These data also formed part of another study, on yellow fever vaccine responses in identical twins.

Input material: PBMCs. The receptors come from a woman between 18 and 29 years old in good health.

V and J are TRBV10-3 and TRBJ2-3, with 11 bases that match TRBD2. This CDR3 contains 15 residues. J gave up 2 bases and V 7 bases, and 5 bases lay outside the gene matches. From germline, CDR1 is ENHRY and CDR2 SYGVKD. The CDR3 region is CAITGTSGLTDTQYF. The CDR3, as DNA: TGTGCCATCACCGGGACTAGCGGCCTCACAGATACGCAGTATTTT.

The rearrangement joins TRBV19 to TRBJ2-1; D might be TRBD2 (6 bases). V dropped 4 bases and J dropped 3 bases, with 10 bases sitting between them. Germline V lookup: CDR1 LNHDA, CDR2 SQIVND (reference sequence). The CDR3 totals 14 residues. CDR3 in DNA: TGTGCCAGTAGTAGACCGGGGGACTACAATGAGCAGTTCTTC. It yields the protein CASSRPGDYNEQFF.

In this sample, this clonotype turned up many times. The J gene is TRBJ1-1, the V gene TRBV5-1; no definite D call. V was cut by 7 bases and J by 1 base, with 14 bases left in between. The germline V gene encodes CDR1 SGHRS and CDR2 YFSETQ. CDR3 length: 14 residues. CDR3: CASSTQPANTEAFF. The CDR3 region has the DNA TGCGCCAGCTCAACCCAGCCGGCGAACACTGAAGCTTTCTTT.

The sample holds a few counts of this clonotype. The J gene is TRBJ1-1, the V gene TRBV12-3 or TRBV12-4; D unclear. V was trimmed by 9 bases and J by 0 bases, leaving 14 bases between them. This CDR3 spans 14 amino acids. The CDR3 loop reads CASREGLMNTEAFF. Here the CDR3 DNA reads TGTGCCAGTAGGGAAGGGCTCATGAACACTGAAGCTTTCTTT.

CDR3: CSAREGGAGNNEQFF. The CDR3 DNA reads TGCAGTGCTAGAGAGGGGGGAGCGGGAAACAATGAGCAGTTCTTC. The V gene is TRBV20-1, the J gene TRBJ2-1; TRBD2 matches at 7 bases. The CDR3 is made up of 15 amino acids. The germline CDR1 and CDR2 sequences are DFQATT and SNEGSKA (reference sequence). V lost 0 bases, J lost 5 bases, and 7 bases stayed unmatched.

This clonotype occurred a few times. V and J are TRBV27 and TRBJ2-7; 9 bases are a match to TRBD1. Germline lookup yields CDR1 MNHEY and CDR2 SMNVEV (reference sequence). J gave up 3 bases and V 7 bases, and 10 bases lay outside the gene matches. The CDR3 has 15 residues. This chain's CDR3 is CASTCYRDRDYEQYF. The CDR3 nucleotides are TGTGCCAGCACTTGTTACCGGGACAGGGACTACGAGCAGTACTTC.

The J gene is TRBJ1-5, the V gene TRBV7-8; 8 nucleotides agree with TRBD1. Germline assignment: CDR1 SGHVS and CDR2 FQNEAQ. This CDR3 has 17 amino acids. The J segment lost 5 bases and the V segment lost 5 bases, leaving 14 bases of the junction unmatched. The CDR3: CASSPPQDRVVDQPQHF. DNA of the CDR3: TGTGCCAGCAGCCCTCCCCAGGACAGGGTGGTGGATCAGCCCCAGCATTTT. The full variable domain, its missing parts supplied by reference TRBV7-8 and TRBJ1-5, is GAGVSQSPRYKVAKRGQDVALRCDPISGHVSLFWYQQALGQGPEFLTYFQNEAQLDKSGLPSDRFFAERPEGSVSTLKIQRTQQEDSAVYLCASSPPQDRVVDQPQHFGDGTRLSIL.

V usage is TRBV10-3 and J usage is TRBJ2-1, with 10 bases matching TRBD2. Germline CDR1 is ENHRY and CDR2 is SYGVKD. This CDR3 is built from 13 residues. V lost 10 bases, J lost 7 bases, and 7 bases stayed unmatched. DNA for the CDR3: TGTGCCACTACGACTAGCGGGTCTAATGAGCAGTTCTTC. It yields the protein CATTTSGSNEQFF.

The chain joins TRBV7-2 to TRBJ2-7, with TRBD1 matching over 7 bases. V gave up 3 bases and J gave up 3 bases; unmatched junction bases: 8. Germline lookup yields CDR1 SGHTA and CDR2 FQGNSA. The CDR3 has 15 residues. CDR3 sequence: CASSFGTADLYEQYF. CDR3 nucleotide sequence: TGTGCCAGCAGCTTCGGGACAGCGGATCTCTACGAGCAGTACTTC.

V is TRBV6-2 or TRBV6-3 and J is TRBJ2-1; D may be TRBD1 (8 bases). Trimming stripped 5 bases from V and 5 bases from J, with 19 bases between. Germline values: CDR1 MNHEY, CDR2 SVGEGT. This CDR3 has 16 amino acids. The CDR3 DNA reads TGTGCCAGCAGTACCGACAGGGGAGGGGTGCACAATGAGCAGTTCTTC. It translates to CASSTDRGGVHNEQFF.

This rearrangement joins TRBV27 to TRBJ2-1; the D call may be TRBD1 or TRBD2 (5 bases each). The CDR3 sequence is 14 residues long. The ends were cut back, 4 bases at V and 7 bases at J, with 14 bases in the middle. Germline V gene data show CDR1 as MNHEY and CDR2 as SMNVEV (reference sequence). CDR3 nucleotide sequence: TGTGCCAGCAGTTCCGGGACGGTCGAAAATGAGCAGTTCTTC. This translates into CASSSGTVENEQFF.

The genes are TRBV7-9 and TRBJ2-1, with D unclear. This CDR3 region has 15 residues. Per the germline V gene, CDR1 is SEHNR and CDR2 is FQNEAQ (reference sequence). Deletions cut 5 bases from V and 8 bases from J, with 19 bases between. CDR3 nucleotides: TGTGCCAGCAGCCCAAAGGACGGACCGGTCTATGAGCAGTTCTTC. Its translation is CASSPKDGPVYEQFF.

This clonotype was seen more than once but under ten times. The CDR3 bases are TGTGCCAGCAGCTTAGATGTGGGTTCTGGAAACACCATATATTTT. It translates to CASSLDVGSGNTIYF. The genes are TRBV13 and TRBJ1-3, with D hard to call. The CDR3 sequence is 15 residues long. V lost 1 base and J lost 1, with 8 bases in between. Germline assignment: CDR1 PRHDT and CDR2 FYEKMQ (reference sequence). Full variable domain (missing parts from reference TRBV13 and TRBJ1-3): AAGVIQSPRHLIKEKRETATLKCYPIPRHDTVYWYQQGPGQDPQFLISFYEKMQSDKGSIPDRFSAQQFSDYHSELNMSSLELGDSALYFCASSLDVGSGNTIYFGEGSWLTVV.

The CDR3 nucleotides read TGTGCCAGCAGCCAGGGGAGCGGGAGCAGGTCAGAGACCCAGTACTTC. As protein: CASSQGSGSRSETQYF. V usage is TRBV14 and J usage is TRBJ2-5; the match to TRBD2 covers 8 bases. V lost 3 bases to trimming and J lost 4 bases; unmatched junction nucleotides: 10. This CDR3 spans 16 amino acids. Germline lookup yields CDR1 SGHDN and CDR2 FVKESK.

This clonotype was seen a handful of times. This chain uses TRBV7-9 with TRBJ1-5; D remains ambiguous. The CDR3 sequence is 13 residues long. V was shortened by 5 bases and J by 10 bases, with 15 bases between the two germline ends. The V gene's germline CDR1 is SEHNR and CDR2 FQNEAQ (reference sequence). In nucleotides, the CDR3 is TGTGCCAGCAGCACCGGGATAGATGATCCCCAGCATTTT. Translation gives CASSTGIDDPQHF.

The chain links TRBV19 to TRBJ2-1; 7 nucleotides line up with TRBD2. V shed 4 bases and J 8 bases; nucleotides not matched to a gene: 11. Germline CDR1 LNHDA, CDR2 SQIVND (reference sequence). The CDR3 is 15 residues long. The CDR3 DNA sequence: TGTGCCAGTAGTAACCCCGGGACTACAGAAGATGAGCAGTTCTTC. Translation: CASSNPGTTEDEQFF.

V is TRBV5-6 and J is TRBJ2-3; 8 nucleotides agree with TRBD1. The CDR3 covers 14 residues. V was pared by 3 bases and J by 6 bases, with 6 bases of the junction left unmatched. The germline gives CDR1 SGHDT, CDR2 YYEEEE. CDR3 region: CASSYLDRVDTQYF. CDR3 sequence (DNA): TGTGCCAGCAGCTACCTGGACAGGGTTGATACGCAGTATTTT.

This clonotype has just a few counts. The chain employs TRBV3-1 and TRBJ2-7; 8 nucleotides agree with TRBD2. Looked up from germline, CDR1 is LGHDT and CDR2 is YNNKEL (reference sequence). The CDR3 length is 14 residues. V was clipped by 0 bases and J by 6 bases; unmatched bases: 4. This chain's CDR3 is CASSQEGTRGEQYF. In nucleotides, the CDR3 is TGTGCCAGCAGCCAAGAAGGGACTAGAGGCGAGCAGTACTTC.

The CDR3 loop is CASSYSGNGYTF. The CDR3 coding sequence is TGTGCCAGCAGTTATTCAGGGAATGGCTACACCTTC. The J gene is TRBJ1-2, the V gene TRBV6-2 or TRBV6-3; weak D call: TRBD1 (5 bases). CDR1 and CDR2 from the germline V gene are MNHEY and SVGEGT. The CDR3 extends over 12 amino acids. With 3 bases removed from V and 6 bases from J, the gap between germline ends came to 8 bases.

V usage is TRBV7-8 and J usage is TRBJ2-1; D ambiguous. CDR3 length: 15 residues. Germline values: CDR1 SGHVS, CDR2 FQNEAQ. V was cut by 3 bases and J by 6 bases, with 15 bases left in between. The CDR3 region is CASSFVGTSINEQFF. The CDR3 region has the DNA TGTGCCAGCAGCTTCGTAGGAACGTCTATCAATGAGCAGTTCTTC.

This clonotype showed up many times. This chain connects TRBV7-3 to TRBJ2-1, with a possible D match to TRBD2 (6 bases). Germline V gene lookup returns CDR1 SGHTA and CDR2 FQGTGA. V dropped 5 bases and J dropped 3 bases, with 14 bases sitting between them. The CDR3 covers 15 residues. CDR3 residues: CASSPRAGSYNEQFF. For the CDR3, the DNA is TGTGCCAGCAGCCCCCGCGCCGGGAGCTACAATGAGCAGTTCTTC.

This clonotype was detected a few times. The chain recombines TRBV20-1 with TRBJ2-7, with TRBD2 matching 16 bases. Trimming removed 5 bases from V and 4 bases from J; junction bases left unmatched: 11. The length of the CDR3 is 17 residues. Germline V gene sequence: CDR1 DFQATT, CDR2 SNEGSKA (reference sequence). Written as DNA, the CDR3 is TGCAGTGCTCCCGGGACTAGCGGGAGGGCCGGTCTGTACGAGCAGTACTTC. Its protein product is CSAPGTSGRAGLYEQYF.

V is TRBV7-2 and J is TRBJ2-5; 7 nucleotides align to TRBD2. V shed 2 bases, J shed 4 bases, and the junction held 4 bases outside the gene matches. The CDR3 sequence is 14 residues long. Germline V gene sequence: CDR1 SGHTA, CDR2 FQGNSA. Here the CDR3 reads CASSLRGSGETQYF. CDR3 in DNA: TGTGCCAGCAGCTTACGCGGGAGTGGAGAGACCCAGTACTTC.

V gene TRBV2 combines with J gene TRBJ2-7; the match to TRBD1 covers 9 bases. The V segment lost 9 bases and the J segment 4 bases; nucleotides outside the gene matches: 4. This CDR3 comprises 12 residues. Germline V gene data show CDR1 as SNHLY and CDR2 as FYNNEI. CDR3 in DNA: TGTGCCAGATCCGGGACAGGGTACGAGCAGTACTTC. Amino acid sequence: CARSGTGYEQYF.

V is TRBV24-1 and J is TRBJ2-5; D is undetermined. The CDR3 consists of 14 residues. The germline V gene has CDR1 KGHDR and CDR2 SFDVKD. V gave up 4 bases and J gave up 1 base, with 9 bases separating them. CDR3 protein: CATSDPTSQETQYF. The CDR3, as DNA: TGTGCCACCAGTGACCCAACAAGCCAAGAGACCCAGTACTTC.

This clonotype came up a few times. This sequence joins TRBV9 and TRBJ2-2; D gene ambiguous. The CDR3 covers 15 residues. Looked up from germline, CDR1 is SGDLS and CDR2 is YYNGEE. V was cut by 0 bases and J by 1 base, with 7 bases left in between. The CDR3 DNA reads as TGTGCCAGCAGCGTAGCTGGGCTGAACACCGGGGAGCTGTTTTTT. Translated: CASSVAGLNTGELFF.

The chain combines TRBV10-3 with TRBJ2-4, with 8 bases matching TRBD1. This CDR3 spans 16 amino acids. After removal of 2 bases from V and 9 bases from J, the junction contained 12 bases not matched to a gene. Germline loops: CDR1 ENHRY, CDR2 SYGVKD. As DNA, the CDR3 is TGTGCCATCAGTGAGCCAGGACAGGGCATAGCGCCCATTCAGTACTTC. Amino acid sequence: CAISEPGQGIAPIQYF.

This clonotype turned up a few times. The chain links TRBV27 to TRBJ2-7; 7 bases are shared with TRBD2. This CDR3 region has 13 residues. V lost 4 bases to trimming and J lost 7 bases; unmatched junction nucleotides: 7. The germline V gene has CDR1 MNHEY and CDR2 SMNVEV (reference sequence). In DNA form, the CDR3 reads TGTGCCAGCAGTTGGGGGGGAGGCTGGGAGCAGTACTTC. Its protein is CASSWGGGWEQYF.